This T cell receptor (beta chain) was recorded in a study of blood T cell repertoires in COVID-19. This table comes from immunoSEQ multiplex PCR, and its TCRdb copy is limited to in-frame clones, with some not included. The sample comprises 150,000 to 200,000 clones, around 90% of which are singletons, and 0.45% to 0.65% rests with the top ten. The CDR3 has 14 residues. The germline CDR1 and CDR2 sequences are SGHTA and FQGNSA. V dropped 8 bases and J dropped 2; count of bases not matched to a gene: 5. Source material: peripheral blood. The TCR was taken from a man in his fifties or sixties with acute or convalescent COVID-19. This sequence joins TRBV7-2 and TRBJ1-3; 8 nucleotides line up with TRBD1. The CDR3 bases are TGTGCCAGCCGGTTGGACAGGGCTGGAAACACCATATATTTT. Translated: CASRLDRAGNTIYF.